Described below is a single T cell receptor beta chain sequence and its context. Germline lookup yields CDR1 SGHNT and CDR2 YENEEA. V gave up 5 bases and J gave up 11 bases; unmatched junction bases: 22. The CDR3 totals 17 residues. Original analysis: Reference gene primer amplification in the assay estimated nucleated cell counts. Sequenced by immunoSEQ multiplex PCR; TCRdb stores in-frame clones only, minus some. The V and J calls and clone size come from that table; D and trimming were worked out from the DNA. The sample includes around 140,000 clones, more than 65% of them seen just once. The data derive from a study of blood T cell repertoires in COVID-19. About the research overall: Donors in the United States, Italy and Spain gave samples during acute or convalescent COVID-19. The analysed material was cDNA or gDNA that came from T cells, B-cell-depleted T cells, or PBMCs.

This rearrangement joins TRBV11-3 to TRBJ1-1, with 8 nucleotides matching TRBD1. The source of this sequence is a man in his sixties with active or convalescent COVID-19. Sequenced material: peripheral blood. CDR3 residues: CASSALKTGDAPDKAFF. In DNA, the CDR3 is TGTGCCAGCAGCGCCTTAAAGACAGGGGATGCCCCGGATAAGGCTTTCTTT.